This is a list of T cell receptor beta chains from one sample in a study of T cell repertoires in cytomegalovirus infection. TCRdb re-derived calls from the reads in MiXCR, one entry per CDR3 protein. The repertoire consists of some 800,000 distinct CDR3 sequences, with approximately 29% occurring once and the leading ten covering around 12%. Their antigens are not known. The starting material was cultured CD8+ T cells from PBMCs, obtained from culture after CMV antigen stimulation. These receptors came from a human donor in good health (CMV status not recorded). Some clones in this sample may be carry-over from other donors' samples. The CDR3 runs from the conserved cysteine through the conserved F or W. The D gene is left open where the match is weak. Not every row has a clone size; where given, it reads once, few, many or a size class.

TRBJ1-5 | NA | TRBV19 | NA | TGTGCCAGTAGCCGTTTGGGCCCTGATCAGCCCCAGCATTTT | CASSRLGPDQPQHF
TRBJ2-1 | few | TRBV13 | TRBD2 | TGTGCCAGCAGCTTAGAAGGGAGCGGGGGGAACAATGAGCAGTTCTTC | CASSLEGSGGNNEQFF
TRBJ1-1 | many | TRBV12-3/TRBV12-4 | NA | TGTGCCAGCAGTTTGTCGGTGGACTCAAACACTGAAGCTTTCTTT | CASSLSVDSNTEAFF
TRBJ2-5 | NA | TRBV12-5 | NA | TGTGCTAGTGGTTGGGGGGGCTACCAAGAGACCCAGTACTTC | CASGWGGYQETQYF
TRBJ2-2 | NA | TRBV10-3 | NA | TGTGCCACAACCGGGACAATGAATACCGGGGAGCTGTTTTTT | CATTGTMNTGELFF
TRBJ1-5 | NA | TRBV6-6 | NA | TGTGCCAGCAGTTACCTCGACAGAATCAATCAGCCCCAGCATTTT | CASSYLDRINQPQHF
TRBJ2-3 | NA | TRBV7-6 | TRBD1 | TGTGCCAGCAGCTTGCCGCGACAGGGGAGCCGAGCAGATACGCAGTATTTT | CASSLPRQGSRADTQYF
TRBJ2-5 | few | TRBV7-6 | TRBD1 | TGTGCCAGCAGCCCCGTTATGGGACAGGGGAGAGAGACCCAGTACTTC | CASSPVMGQGRETQYF
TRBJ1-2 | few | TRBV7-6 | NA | TGTGCCAGCAGCTTAGCGTATGTTCACCAGAACTATGGCTACACCTTC | CASSLAYVHQNYGYTF
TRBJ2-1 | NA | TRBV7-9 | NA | TGTGCCAGCAGCTCGAAGGGGGGCCAAGTTTACAATGAGCAGTTCTTC | CASSSKGGQVYNEQFF
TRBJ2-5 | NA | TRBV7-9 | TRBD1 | TGTGCCAGCAGCTTACGGACAGGGGGGGGGAACTTC | CASSLRTGGGNF
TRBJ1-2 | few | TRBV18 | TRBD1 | TGTGCCAGCTCACCACCCTACGACGGACAGGGGGCACCTAGTTATGGCTACACCTTC | CASSPPYDGQGAPSYGYTF
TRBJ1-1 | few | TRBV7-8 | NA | TGTGCCAGCGGCTTCGATTTGGCCCAGAACACTGAAGCTTTCTTT | CASGFDLAQNTEAFF
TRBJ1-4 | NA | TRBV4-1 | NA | TGCGCCAGCAGCCAAGACCTCCTCTCGACAGAACTGTTTTTT | CASSQDLLSTELFF
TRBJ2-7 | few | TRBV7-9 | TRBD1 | TGTGCCAGCAGCTTTGACAGGGGAAACTACGAGCAGTACTTC | CASSFDRGNYEQYF
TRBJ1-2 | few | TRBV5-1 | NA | TGCGCCAGCAGCCGGCCCGGGGGCGCAGAATCTGGCTACACCTTC | CASSRPGGAESGYTF
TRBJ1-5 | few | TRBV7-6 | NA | TGTGCCAGCAGCATGTATAGCAATCAGCCCCAGCATTTT | CASSMYSNQPQHF
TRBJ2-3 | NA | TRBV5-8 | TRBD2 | TGTGCCAGCAGCTTGGACGGGGGGGCGAATACGCAGTATTTT | CASSLDGGANTQYF
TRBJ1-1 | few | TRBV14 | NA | TGTGCCAGCAGCCAACGGGCCCTCACCCCTCGGGACACTGAAGCTTTCTTT | CASSQRALTPRDTEAFF
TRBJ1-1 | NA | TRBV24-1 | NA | TGTGCCACCAGGGACGGGACTGGCACTGAAGCTTTCTTT | CATRDGTGTEAFF
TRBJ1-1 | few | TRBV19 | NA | TGTGCCAGTAGTCCACAGGGAAATGAAGCTTTCTTT | CASSPQGNEAFF
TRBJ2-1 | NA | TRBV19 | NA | TGTGCCAGTAGTATGTTAGATGAGCAGTTCTTC | CASSMLDEQFF
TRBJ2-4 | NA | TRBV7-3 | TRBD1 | TGTGCCAGCAGCTCGGGACAGGGGGCCCCCCGATTAAAAAACATTCAGTACTTC | CASSSGQGAPRLKNIQYF
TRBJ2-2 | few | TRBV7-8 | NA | TGTGCCGGAACAGGCGGGGGCCCAACCGGGGAGCTGTTTTTT | CAGTGGGPTGELFF
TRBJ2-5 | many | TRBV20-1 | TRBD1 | TGCAGTGCTAGCCCGGACAGGGGCCGACAAGAGACCCAGTACTTC | CSASPDRGRQETQYF
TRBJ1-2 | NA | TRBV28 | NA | TGTGCCAGCAGTTTCAGGACTTTCTATGGCTACACCTTC | CASSFRTFYGYTF
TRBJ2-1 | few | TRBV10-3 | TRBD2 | TGTGCCATCAGTGATCAGACTAGCGGGGGGGACAATGAGCAGTTCTTC | CAISDQTSGGDNEQFF
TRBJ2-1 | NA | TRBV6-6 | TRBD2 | TGTGCCAGCAGTTACTCGACGGTGGTAGCGGGGTTTACCTACAATGAGCAGTTCTTC | CASSYSTVVAGFTYNEQFF
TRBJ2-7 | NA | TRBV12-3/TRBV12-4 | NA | TGTGCCAGCAGTACCACAGGGCCCTACGAGCAGTACTTC | CASSTTGPYEQYF
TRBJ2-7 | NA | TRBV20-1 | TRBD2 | TGCAGTGCTAGAGATTGGACTAGCGGGGGCCCTCTTGGGGACTACGAGCAGTACTTC | CSARDWTSGGPLGDYEQYF
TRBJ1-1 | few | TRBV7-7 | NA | TGTGCTAGCAGCCCCCTCCGGACATCTGAAGCTTTCTTT | CASSPLRTSEAFF
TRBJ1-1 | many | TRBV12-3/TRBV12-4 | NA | TGTGCCAGCAGTTTTGTCGGAGGTCGGGTACCGGGGGAATTGAGGTGGACTGAAGCTTTCTTT | CASSFVGGRVPGELRWTEAFF
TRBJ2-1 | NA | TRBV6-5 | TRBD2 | TGTGCCAGCAGTTATGCGCTAGCGGGGGTCAATGAGCAGTTCTTC | CASSYALAGVNEQFF